A single T cell receptor (beta chain) is shown here with its context. Data came from immunoSEQ multiplex PCR; TCRdb stores just in-frame clones and leaves some out. This sample has 99,000 or so clones, with roughly 78% found just once. The data belong to a study of control samples from healthy donors and cancer patients. The CDR3 contains 14 residues. Trimming took off 2 bases at V and 10 bases at J, with 12 bases between the two ends. Germline CDR1 and CDR2: SEHNR and FQNEAQ (reference sequence). The chain combines TRBV7-9 with TRBJ1-6; D not certain. This receptor was identified in a man aged 55 to 70 in good health. What was sequenced was blood. The CDR3 DNA reads TGTGCCAGCAGCTTACCCCCCCCAGGATCACCCCTCCACTTT. Translation gives CASSLPPPGSPLHF.